This passage covers 5 T cell receptor beta chains from one sample sequenced in a study of identifying expanded T cells in peripheral blood. Repertoires were generated with immunoSEQ multiplex PCR, while TCRdb's copy carries only in-frame clones and drops some. The sample lists under 130,000 clones, around 88% occurring once. Sequenced sample: blood. These receptors were collected from a person aged 18 to 70 in good health.

The rearrangement links TRBV7-2 to TRBJ1-1; no clear D gene. The CDR3 extends over 13 amino acids. Germline assignment: CDR1 SGHTA and CDR2 FQGNSA. The germline V and J ends were trimmed by 0 bases and 4 bases, with 6 bases remaining between them. This CDR3 is CASSLAVGTEAFF. For the CDR3, the DNA is TGTGCCAGCAGCTTAGCTGTAGGCACTGAAGCTTTCTTT.

The chain uses TRBV6-1 and TRBJ2-7; 11 bases line up with TRBD1. V lost 7 bases, J lost 6 bases, and 8 bases stayed unmatched. Germline CDR1 MNHNS, CDR2 SASEGT. This CDR3 has 14 residues. The CDR3 loop reads CASNGQGAWSEQYF. CDR3 bases: TGTGCCAGCAATGGACAGGGGGCTTGGAGCGAGCAGTACTTC.

The chain employs TRBV6-5 and TRBJ2-2, with TRBD2 identical over 8 bases. The V and J ends lost 2 bases and 5 bases, in that order; junction bases with no gene match: 4. Per the germline V gene, CDR1 is MNHEY and CDR2 is SVGAGI. The CDR3 is made up of 15 amino acids. The CDR3 protein is CASSYKGLATGELFF. The CDR3 DNA reads TGTGCCAGCAGTTACAAAGGACTAGCTACCGGGGAGCTGTTTTTT.

This chain uses TRBV5-5 with TRBJ1-1; D unclear. V was clipped by 0 bases and J by 7 bases, with 7 bases between them. The V gene's germline CDR1 is SGHKS and CDR2 YYEKEE (reference sequence). The CDR3 consists of 12 residues. CDR3 coding DNA: TGTGCCAGCAGCTTGGTGGCCGTTGAAGCTTTCTTT. Its translation: CASSLVAVEAFF.

V usage is TRBV10-1 and J usage is TRBJ2-3; D is perhaps TRBD1 (5 bases). Germline CDR1 and CDR2: WNHNN and SYGVQD (reference sequence). V dropped 6 bases and J dropped 2 bases, with 15 bases sitting between them. The CDR3 loop spans 15 amino acids. The CDR3 sequence: CASSKLLQDTDTQYF. The CDR3 bases are TGCGCCAGCAGCAAACTACTACAGGACACAGATACGCAGTATTTT.